These 5 T cell receptor beta chains came from one sample sequenced in a study of T cells in Graves' hyperthyroidism and ophthalmopathy. Amplification targeted TCR beta CDR3 regions from RNA transcripts. First-round RT-PCR with HTBI primers amplified the TCR CDR3 region. TCRdb called the multiplex PCR reads again in MiXCR, with one record for every CDR3 protein. Of hundreds of thousands of distinct CDR3 sequences listed, around 13% are singletons. Input material: blood. The receptor source for this set is a woman aged 18 to 35 with Graves' hyperthyroidism.

This clonotype was seen ten or more times. The V gene is TRBV30, the J gene TRBJ2-1; TRBD2 might be the D (6 bases). Germline CDR1 reads GTSNPN; CDR2 reads SVGIG (reference sequence). This CDR3 has 15 residues. V lost 5 bases and J 2 bases, leaving 16 bases between the germline ends. Written as DNA, the CDR3 is TGTGCCTGGGACGGGACTTCCATGACCTACAATGAGCAGTTCTTC. Protein sequence: CAWDGTSMTYNEQFF.

Points on this clonotype: Given a much more abundant clone one base away, this may be a read error. The V call is TRBV7-6, the J call TRBJ2-1, with D perhaps given as TRBD1 or TRBD2 (6 bases each). There are 15 residues in the CDR3. Per the germline V gene, CDR1 is SGHVS and CDR2 is FNYEAQ. DNA for the CDR3: TGTGCCAACAGCTTATCTCCGGGGGCCCACAATGAGCAGTTCTTC. Protein product: CANSLSPGAHNEQFF.

The gene calls are TRBV7-9 and TRBJ2-3; the D call may be TRBD1 or TRBD2 (6 bases each). The CDR3 consists of 17 residues. V lost 2 bases, J lost 1 base, and 16 bases lay in between. Germline values: CDR1 SEHNR, CDR2 FQNEAQ (reference sequence). This chain's CDR3 is CASSLTGSGAGTDTQYF. In DNA form, the CDR3 reads TGTGCCAGCAGCTTAACGGGGTCGGGGGCCGGCACAGATACGCAGTATTTT. Full variable domain (rest looked up from reference TRBV7-9 and TRBJ2-3): DTGVSQNPRHKITKRGQNVTFRCDPISEHNRLYWYRQTLGQGPEFLTYFQNEAQLEKSRLLSDRFSAERPKGSFSTLEIQRTEQGDSAMYLCASSLTGSGAGTDTQYFGPGTRLTVL.

The table lists this clonotype with a few counts. Here the CDR3 reads CASSPRTGAWNEQFF. In DNA, the CDR3 is TGTGCCAGCAGCCCCCGGACAGGGGCATGGAATGAGCAGTTCTTC. This chain joins TRBV7-9 and TRBJ2-1; TRBD1 matches at 9 bases. This CDR3 is 15 amino acids long. The germline V gene has CDR1 SEHNR and CDR2 FQNEAQ (reference sequence). Germline trimming cut 5 bases from V and 7 bases from J; bases unmatched to any gene: 9.

V and J are TRBV19 and TRBJ1-5; TRBD1 aligns across 9 bases. Losses at the gene ends were 7 bases for V and 4 bases for J; bases not matched to a gene: 2. The CDR3 totals 13 residues. Germline V gene sequence: CDR1 LNHDA, CDR2 SQIVND (reference sequence). The CDR3 DNA is TGTGCCAGTACCGACAGGGGGAATCAGCCCCAGCATTTT. Translating gives CASTDRGNQPQHF. The whole variable domain, filled in from reference TRBV19 and TRBJ1-5, reads DGGITQSPKYLFRKEGQNVTLSCEQNLNHDAMYWYRQDPGQGLRLIYYSQIVNDFQKGDIAEGYSVSREKKESFPLTVTSAQKNPTAFYLCASTDRGNQPQHFGDGTRLSIL.